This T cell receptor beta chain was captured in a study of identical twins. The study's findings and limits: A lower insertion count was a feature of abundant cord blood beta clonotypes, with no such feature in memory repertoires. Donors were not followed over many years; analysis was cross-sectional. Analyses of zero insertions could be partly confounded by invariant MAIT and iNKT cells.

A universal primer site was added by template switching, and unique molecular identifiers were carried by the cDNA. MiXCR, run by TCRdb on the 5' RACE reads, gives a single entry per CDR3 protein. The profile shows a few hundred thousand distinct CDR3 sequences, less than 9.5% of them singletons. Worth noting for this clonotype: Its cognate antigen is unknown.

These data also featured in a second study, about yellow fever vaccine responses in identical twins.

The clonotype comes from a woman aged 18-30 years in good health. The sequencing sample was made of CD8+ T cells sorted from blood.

In DNA, the CDR3 is TGTGCCAGCTCCTACAACAGTGGGGGAGAGTACAATGAGCAGTTCTTC. Amino acid sequence: CASSYNSGGEYNEQFF. The genes are TRBV7-8 and TRBJ2-1; D assignment may be TRBD1 or TRBD2 (5 bases each). Per the germline V gene, CDR1 is SGHVS and CDR2 is FQNEAQ. This CDR3 comprises 16 residues. V lost 8 bases to trimming and J lost 4 bases, with 21 bases between them. Complete variable domain (other parts from reference TRBV7-8 and TRBJ2-1): GAGVSQSPRYKVAKRGQDVALRCDPISGHVSLFWYQQALGQGPEFLTYFQNEAQLDKSGLPSDRFFAERPEGSVSTLKIQRTQQEDSAVYLCASSYNSGGEYNEQFFGPGTRLTVL.